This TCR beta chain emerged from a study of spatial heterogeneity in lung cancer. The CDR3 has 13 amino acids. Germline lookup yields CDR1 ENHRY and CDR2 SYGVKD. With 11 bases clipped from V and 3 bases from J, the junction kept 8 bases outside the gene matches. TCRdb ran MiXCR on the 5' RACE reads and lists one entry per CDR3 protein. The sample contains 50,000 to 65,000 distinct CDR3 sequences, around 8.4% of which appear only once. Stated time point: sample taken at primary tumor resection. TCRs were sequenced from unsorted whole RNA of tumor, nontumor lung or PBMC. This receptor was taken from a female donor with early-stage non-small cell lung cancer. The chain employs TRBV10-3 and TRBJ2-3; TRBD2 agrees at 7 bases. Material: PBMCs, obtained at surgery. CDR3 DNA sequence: TGTGCCGTATCTAGCGGACCTACAGATACGCAGTATTTT. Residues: CAVSSGPTDTQYF.